A selection of T cell receptor beta chains follows, all from one sample in a study of regulatory T cells in long-lasting Graves disease. TCRdb ran MiXCR on the multiplex PCR reads and lists one entry per CDR3 protein. Of about 620,000 distinct CDR3 sequences in the sample, roughly 15% are singletons; the top ten hold more than 15%. These same data were also listed under a study on T cells in Graves' hyperthyroidism and ophthalmopathy.

This sample comprised peripheral blood mononuclear cells (PBMCs), obtained at new diagnosis, from a patient treated with antithyroid drugs. These receptors were obtained from a woman in her 30s with Graves disease. CDR3s include the opening cysteine and the closing phenylalanine or tryptophan. D genes are given only for firm matches. The size of a clone is reported for some rows only, either as once, few or many, or as a class for expanded clones.

J gene: TRBJ2-7
clone size: NA
V gene: TRBV13
D gene: TRBD2
CDR3 protein: CASSSRGISGGPGEQYF
CDR3 DNA: TGTGCCAGCAGCTCGAGGGGGATTAGCGGGGGGCCCGGAGAGCAGTACTTC

J gene: TRBJ2-5
clone size: few
V gene: TRBV24-1
D gene: TRBD1
CDR3 protein: CATSDRGRKMGETQYF
CDR3 DNA: TGTGCCACCTCGGACAGGGGGCGTAAAATGGGAGAGACCCAGTACTTC

J gene: TRBJ2-1
clone size: few
V gene: TRBV5-1
D gene: TRBD1
CDR3 protein: CANSSRDRGDEQFF
CDR3 DNA: TGCGCCAACAGCTCCCGGGACAGGGGCGATGAGCAGTTCTTC

J gene: TRBJ1-2
clone size: many
V gene: TRBV28
D gene: NA
CDR3 protein: CASGRYDGYTF
CDR3 DNA: TGTGCCAGTGGACGTTACGATGGCTACACCTTC

J gene: TRBJ2-2
clone size: NA
V gene: TRBV7-3
D gene: NA
CDR3 protein: CASSQPPAANTGELFF
CDR3 DNA: TGTGCCAGCAGCCAGCCCCCGGCGGCGAACACCGGGGAGCTGTTTTTT

J gene: TRBJ2-7
clone size: NA
V gene: TRBV30
D gene: TRBD1
CDR3 protein: CAYDRDRGYEQYF
CDR3 DNA: TGTGCCTACGACAGGGACAGGGGATACGAGCAGTACTTC

J gene: TRBJ2-7
clone size: NA
V gene: TRBV6-2/TRBV6-3
D gene: TRBD2
CDR3 protein: CASIAGGSYEQYF
CDR3 DNA: TGTGCCAGTATAGCGGGAGGTTCCTACGAGCAGTACTTC

J gene: TRBJ2-2
clone size: many
V gene: TRBV30
D gene: NA
CDR3 protein: CAWSAGDIDTGELFF
CDR3 DNA: TGTGCCTGGAGTGCGGGGGATATTGACACCGGGGAGCTGTTTTTT

J gene: TRBJ1-5
clone size: many
V gene: TRBV2
D gene: NA
CDR3 protein: CASSEDRDRTSNQPQHF
CDR3 DNA: TGTGCCAGCAGTGAAGATAGAGACAGAACTAGCAATCAGCCCCAGCATTTT

J gene: TRBJ1-6
clone size: NA
V gene: TRBV3-1
D gene: NA
CDR3 protein: CASSQGYYSPLHF
CDR3 DNA: TGTGCCAGCAGCCAAGGTTATTATTCACCCCTCCACTTT

J gene: TRBJ2-1
clone size: NA
V gene: TRBV4-2
D gene: NA
CDR3 protein: CASSQESYTNEQFF
CDR3 DNA: TGTGCCAGCAGCCAAGAAAGCTACACTAATGAGCAGTTCTTC

J gene: TRBJ1-1
clone size: many
V gene: TRBV11-2
D gene: NA
CDR3 protein: CASSLYTANTEAFF
CDR3 DNA: TGTGCCAGCAGCTTATATACAGCGAACACTGAAGCTTTCTTT

J gene: TRBJ2-1
clone size: many
V gene: TRBV12-3/TRBV12-4
D gene: TRBD2
CDR3 protein: CASSLTSGGALSYNEQFF
CDR3 DNA: TGTGCCAGCAGTTTAACTAGCGGAGGGGCCCTATCCTACAATGAGCAGTTCTTC

J gene: TRBJ2-3
clone size: many
V gene: TRBV27
D gene: TRBD2
CDR3 protein: CASILAGGGFYTDTQYF
CDR3 DNA: TGTGCCAGCATCTTAGCGGGGGGGGGGTTTTACACAGATACGCAGTATTTT

J gene: TRBJ2-7
clone size: many
V gene: TRBV6-1
D gene: TRBD2
CDR3 protein: CASSFSGTVGEQYF
CDR3 DNA: TGTGCCAGCAGCTTTAGCGGGACCGTGGGCGAGCAGTACTTC

J gene: TRBJ1-2
clone size: few
V gene: TRBV7-2
D gene: NA
CDR3 protein: CASSLEALGLGSYDYTF
CDR3 DNA: TGTGCCAGCAGCTTAGAAGCGTTGGGTCTCGGGAGCTATGACTACACCTTC

J gene: TRBJ1-6
clone size: many
V gene: TRBV5-1
D gene: NA
CDR3 protein: CASSLDGTNSPLHF
CDR3 DNA: TGCGCCAGCAGCTTGGACGGAACCAATTCACCCCTCCACTTT

J gene: TRBJ1-5
clone size: many
V gene: TRBV6-1
D gene: NA
CDR3 protein: CASIFGQENQPQHF
CDR3 DNA: TGTGCCAGCATCTTTGGGCAGGAGAATCAGCCCCAGCATTTT